This T cell receptor (beta chain) was captured by sequencing in a study of CD8 T cells in ankylosing spondylitis. CDR1 is LNHNV and CDR2 is YYDKDF in the germline V gene (reference sequence). There are 15 residues in the CDR3. V shed 8 bases, J shed 0 bases, and the junction held 7 bases outside the gene matches. TCRdb recomputed calls from the 5' RACE reads with MiXCR, one row per CDR3 protein. The table records 300,000 to 350,000 distinct CDR3 sequences, 9.5% to 13% of them present only once. This clonotype came up many times. The rearrangement uses TRBV15 and TRBJ1-3, with 7 bases matching TRBD1. The receptor's source is a female donor with ankylosing spondylitis or in good health (not recorded which). Sequencing was carried out using blood, either unsorted or a sorted T cell fraction (not recorded which). The DNA of the CDR3 is TGTGCCACCGCAAGGGACAGCTACTCTGGAAACACCATATATTTT. This gives the protein CATARDSYSGNTIYF.